This passage covers 29 T cell receptor beta chains from one sample sequenced in a study of T cell responses to AZD1222 COVID-19 vaccine. The table came from immunoSEQ multiplex PCR; TCRdb's copy has only in-frame clones and leaves some out. Of fewer than 150,000 clones listed, about nine tenths are singletons. The sample here was peripheral blood, taken on day 0 of AZD1222 vaccination. The receptor set was obtained from an adult in good health.

The rearrangement links TRBV6-6 to TRBJ2-5; D is possibly TRBD1 (8 bases). The germline V gene has CDR1 MNHNY and CDR2 SVGAGI (reference sequence). Trimming cost V 8 bases and J 5 bases, with 12 bases left between them. The CDR3 consists of 12 residues. The CDR3 DNA sequence: TGTGCCAGCTACAGGGGGGGGGAGACCCAGTACTTC. Residues: CASYRGGETQYF.

The genes are TRBV4-1 and TRBJ2-1, with D possibly TRBD2 on 5 matching bases. This CDR3 contains 13 residues. The V and J ends lost 0 bases and 8 bases respectively, with 8 bases between them. Germline CDR1 MGHRA, CDR2 YSYEKL. CDR3 DNA sequence: TGCGCCAGCAGCCAAGATAGCGTGTATGAGCAGTTCTTC. It translates to CASSQDSVYEQFF.

The chain couples TRBV9 to TRBJ1-2, with TRBD1 matching over 11 bases. The CDR3 loop spans 14 amino acids. Losses at the gene ends were 6 bases for V and 7 bases for J; bases not matched to a gene: 8. Germline-derived CDR1 and CDR2 are SGDLS and YYNGEE. CDR3 DNA sequence: TGTGCCAGCAATCCCGGGACAGGGGGTAGTGGCTACACCTTC. It specifies CASNPGTGGSGYTF. Combining the CDR3 with reference TRBV9 and TRBJ1-2 gives the whole variable domain DSGVTQTPKHLITATGQRVTLRCSPRSGDLSVYWYQQSLDQGLQFLIQYYNGEERAKGNILERFSAQQFPDLHSELNLSSLELGDSALYFCASNPGTGGSGYTFGSGTRLTVV.

The chain has TRBV3-1 (or the pseudogene TRBV3-2) and TRBJ2-5; possible D gene TRBD2, 5 bases. CDR1 LGHDT and CDR2 YNNKEL come from the germline V gene (reference sequence). CDR3 size: 17 residues. Trimming shortened V by 0 bases and J by 1 base, and 15 bases separated the two germline ends. This CDR3 is CASSQDRTPYAQETQYF. CDR3 coding DNA: TGTGCCAGCAGCCAAGATCGGACTCCCTACGCCCAAGAGACCCAGTACTTC.

The J gene is TRBJ1-2, the V gene TRBV6-2 or TRBV6-3, with D unclear. In germline, CDR1 is MNHEY, CDR2 SVGEGT. The CDR3 loop spans 13 amino acids. V shed 5 bases and J shed 4 bases, with 11 bases lying between them. CDR3: CASSEPTFYGYTF. The CDR3, as DNA: TGTGCCAGCAGTGAGCCGACTTTCTATGGCTACACCTTC.

The V gene is TRBV18, the J gene TRBJ1-4; D is undetermined. Looked up from germline, CDR1 is KGHSH and CDR2 is LQKENI. This CDR3 is 14 amino acids long. The ends were cut back, 2 bases at V and 5 bases at J, with 9 bases in the middle. The CDR3 region has the DNA TGTGCCAGCTCACCAGGGCGGGCAAATGAAAAACTGTTTTTT. Translated, it gives CASSPGRANEKLFF.

This chain connects TRBV18 to TRBJ1-1, with 11 bases aligning to TRBD1. V lost 3 bases to trimming and J lost 1 base; unmatched junction nucleotides: 1. The length of the CDR3 is 15 residues. The V gene's germline CDR1 is KGHSH and CDR2 LQKENI. CDR3: CASSPGTGGNTEAFF. The CDR3 coding sequence is TGTGCCAGCTCACCCGGGACAGGGGGGAACACTGAAGCTTTCTTT.

The gene calls are TRBV11-3 and TRBJ2-3; the D gene is possibly TRBD1 (5 bases). CDR1 SGHNT and CDR2 YENEEA come from the germline V gene. The CDR3 consists of 16 residues. Trimming removed 0 bases from V and 1 base from J, with 11 bases in between. In DNA, the CDR3 is TGTGCCAGCAGCTTAGAAGGAGCCAGGGGCACAGATACGCAGTATTTT. Protein product: CASSLEGARGTDTQYF.

The chain uses TRBV19 and TRBJ1-6, with D maybe TRBD1 (5 bases). The CDR3 spans 15 residues. Germline assignment: CDR1 LNHDA and CDR2 SQIVND (reference sequence). Between the trimmed V and J ends, which lost 7 bases and 5 bases, there was a span of 15 bases. The CDR3 bases are TGTGCCAGTACCGACCAGGGCCGGGATAATTCACCCCTCCACTTT. Its translation: CASTDQGRDNSPLHF.

This clone was counted a few times. This rearrangement joins TRBV6-5 to TRBJ1-2, with 7 bases matching TRBD1. In germline, CDR1 is MNHEY, CDR2 SVGAGI. The length of the CDR3 is 14 residues. V lost 6 bases to trimming and J lost 7 bases; unmatched junction nucleotides: 11. As DNA, the CDR3 is TGTGCCAGCAGACTGACAGGGACCGCTATTGGCTACACCTTC. It encodes CASRLTGTAIGYTF.

V usage is TRBV7-9 and J usage is TRBJ1-5; 7 bases agree with TRBD1. The CDR3 covers 16 residues. The germline V gene encodes CDR1 SEHNR and CDR2 FQNEAQ (reference sequence). Losses at the gene ends were 5 bases for V and 2 bases for J; bases not matched to a gene: 9. CDR3: CASSPGSGTGNQPQHF. The CDR3 region has the DNA TGTGCCAGCAGCCCGGGGTCCGGGACAGGCAATCAGCCCCAGCATTTT.

This rearrangement joins TRBV19 to TRBJ2-7; possibly TRBD2 for D (6 bases). Germline lookup yields CDR1 LNHDA and CDR2 SQIVND (reference sequence). This CDR3 has 14 amino acids. V was clipped by 3 bases and J by 0 bases, with 9 bases between them. The CDR3 DNA follows: TGTGCCAGTAGTATTGCCGGGAGCTCCTACGAGCAGTACTTC. As protein: CASSIAGSSYEQYF. Based on the CDR3 plus reference TRBV19 and TRBJ2-7, the full variable domain is DGGITQSPKYLFRKEGQNVTLSCEQNLNHDAMYWYRQDPGQGLRLIYYSQIVNDFQKGDIAEGYSVSREKKESFPLTVTSAQKNPTAFYLCASSIAGSSYEQYFGPGTRLTVT.

The gene calls are TRBV4-2 and TRBJ1-6, with 7 nucleotides matching TRBD1. The CDR3 spans 15 residues. The V gene end was trimmed by 1 base and the J gene end by 10 bases; junction bases not matched to a gene: 7. Per germline, CDR1 LGHNA and CDR2 YNFKEQ. This CDR3 is CASSQADRENSPLHF. As DNA, the CDR3 is TGTGCCAGCAGCCAAGCCGACAGGGAGAACTCACCCCTCCACTTT.

J is TRBJ1-2 and V is TRBV3-1 (or the pseudogene TRBV3-2), with D maybe TRBD1 (5 bases). The V gene's germline CDR1 is LGHDT and CDR2 YNNKEL (reference sequence). V lost 0 bases and J 0 bases, leaving 11 bases between the germline ends. The CDR3 runs to 16 residues. The CDR3 DNA reads TGTGCCAGCAGCCAAGACAGGGCTCAAGCTAACTATGGCTACACCTTC. Translating it yields CASSQDRAQANYGYTF.

V gene TRBV6-5 combines with J gene TRBJ1-6, with TRBD1 as a possible D gene (6 bases). V was clipped by 7 bases and J by 7 bases, with 17 bases between them. This CDR3 region has 15 residues. Per the germline V gene, CDR1 is MNHEY and CDR2 is SVGAGI. CDR3 bases: TGTGCCAGCACCAATACACAGGGATGGAATTCACCCCTCCACTTT. It encodes CASTNTQGWNSPLHF.

V gene TRBV11-2 combines with J gene TRBJ1-3; no reliable D call. In germline, CDR1 is SGHAT, CDR2 FQNNGV. V was cut by 3 bases and J by 8 bases, with 8 bases left in between. The CDR3 extends over 12 amino acids. CDR3 in DNA: TGTGCCAGCAGCTTGCAATACGACACCATATATTTT. Its translation: CASSLQYDTIYF. The full variable domain, rest sourced from reference TRBV11-2 and TRBJ1-3, is EAGVAQSPRYKIIEKRQSVAFWCNPISGHATLYWYQQILGQGPKLLIQFQNNGVVDDSQLPKDRFSAERLKGVDSTLKIQPAKLEDSAVYLCASSLQYDTIYFGEGSWLTVV.

The chain carries TRBV28 and TRBJ2-2, with D unclear. With 1 base removed from V and 0 bases from J, the gap between germline ends came to 6 bases. The V gene's germline CDR1 is MDHEN and CDR2 SYDVKM. The CDR3 extends over 15 amino acids. This CDR3 is CASSLYRANTGELFF. CDR3 bases: TGTGCCAGCAGTTTATATCGGGCGAACACCGGGGAGCTGTTTTTT. Based on the CDR3 plus reference TRBV28 and TRBJ2-2, the full variable domain is DVKVTQSSRYLVKRTGEKVFLECVQDMDHENMFWYRQDPGLGLRLIYFSYDVKMKEKGDIPEGYSVSREKKERFSLILESASTNQTSMYLCASSLYRANTGELFFGEGSRLTVL.

This clone has only one observation. The CDR3 protein is CASSWGQGGSQPQHF. The CDR3 DNA reads as TGTGCCAGCAGCTGGGGACAGGGAGGCTCTCAGCCCCAGCATTTT. The V and J genes are TRBV7-2 and TRBJ1-5; 9 bases line up with TRBD1. V trimming: 4 bases; J trimming: 6 bases; junction bases outside the gene matches: 7. Germline lookup yields CDR1 SGHTA and CDR2 FQGNSA. CDR3 length: 15 amino acids.

This sequence joins TRBV3-1 (or the pseudogene TRBV3-2) and TRBJ1-3, with 8 positions matching TRBD1. J was trimmed by 9 bases and V by 0 bases; bases with no gene match: 4. Looked up from germline, CDR1 is LGHDT and CDR2 is YNNKEL (reference sequence). There are 14 residues in the CDR3. The CDR3 DNA sequence: TGTGCCAGCAGCCAAGATGCCACAGGGGGCACCATATATTTT. The encoded protein is CASSQDATGGTIYF.

The chain combines TRBV27 with TRBJ2-7, with TRBD1 identical over 11 bases. From germline, CDR1 is MNHEY and CDR2 SMNVEV (reference sequence). The ends lost 6 bases at V and 3 bases at J; junction bases unmatched: 1. This CDR3 is built from 13 residues. This chain's CDR3 is CASRGTGGYEQYF. Written as DNA, the CDR3 is TGTGCCAGCAGAGGGACAGGGGGCTACGAGCAGTACTTC.

The chain joins TRBV7-9 to TRBJ1-3; D gene unclear. The CDR3 consists of 16 residues. V dropped 5 bases and J dropped 3 bases, with 17 bases sitting between them. Germline CDR1 SEHNR, CDR2 FQNEAQ (reference sequence). CDR3: CASSPPGGPGGNTIYF. CDR3 bases: TGTGCCAGCAGCCCCCCCGGAGGTCCCGGTGGAAACACCATATATTTT.

V usage is TRBV10-2 and J usage is TRBJ2-7, with D possibly being TRBD1 or TRBD2 (6 bases each). The CDR3 has 15 residues. The germline V and J ends were trimmed by 3 bases and 0 bases, with 12 bases remaining between them. CDR1 and CDR2 (germline): WSHSY, SAAADI. CDR3 coding DNA: TGCGCCAGCAGTGATGGGGGGCTGAGCTCCTACGAGCAGTACTTC. Protein sequence: CASSDGGLSSYEQYF.

The chain employs TRBV7-3 and TRBJ1-4; D is unresolved. The V end was cut by 5 bases, the J end by 8 bases, with 12 bases between. The CDR3 totals 13 residues. In germline, CDR1 is SGHTA, CDR2 FQGTGA. The CDR3 here is CASSVVFGEKLFF. The CDR3, as DNA: TGTGCCAGCAGCGTCGTGTTTGGGGAAAAACTGTTTTTT.

The rearrangement joins TRBV2 to TRBJ2-5; D gene ambiguous. The V end was cut by 11 bases, the J end by 6 bases, with 22 bases between. CDR3 length: 14 residues. Germline loops: CDR1 SNHLY, CDR2 FYNNEI. In DNA, the CDR3 is TGTGCCGTCATAGCCCCATACTCCTCTAAGACCCAGTACTTC. It translates to CAVIAPYSSKTQYF. Full variable domain (missing parts from reference TRBV2 and TRBJ2-5): EPEVTQTPSHQVTQMGQEVILRCVPISNHLYFYWYRQILGQKVEFLVSFYNNEISEKSEIFDDQFSVERPDGSNFTLKIRSTKLEDSAMYFCAVIAPYSSKTQYFGPGTRLLVL.

This sequence joins TRBV28 and TRBJ1-3; D remains unclear. Germline V gene data show CDR1 as MDHEN and CDR2 as SYDVKM. The CDR3 loop spans 14 amino acids. V shed 6 bases and J shed 0 bases, with 9 bases lying between them. CDR3 nucleotides: TGTGCCAGCAGCCGAAGGAACTCTGGAAACACCATATATTTT. Translation gives CASSRRNSGNTIYF.

The chain carries TRBV28 and TRBJ2-7; unclear D gene. CDR3 size: 12 residues. The germline V and J ends were trimmed by 6 bases and 6 bases, with 12 bases remaining between them. The germline V gene encodes CDR1 MDHEN and CDR2 SYDVKM. The CDR3 nucleotides are TGTGCCAGCAGCCCCCCAACCTCCGAGCAGTACTTC. It codes for CASSPPTSEQYF.

The rearrangement joins TRBV6-2 or TRBV6-3 to TRBJ2-2; D is unclear. Germline-derived CDR1 and CDR2 are MNHEY and SVGEGT. Trimming took off 0 bases at V and 4 bases at J, with 0 bases between the two ends. CDR3 size: 12 residues. The CDR3 is CASSYSTGELFF. Written as DNA, the CDR3 is TGTGCCAGCAGTTACTCCACCGGGGAGCTGTTTTTT.

This clone turned up a few times. This chain connects TRBV27 to TRBJ1-1, with a possible D match to TRBD1 (5 bases). This CDR3 region has 13 residues. V was trimmed by 3 bases and J by 1 base, leaving 6 bases between them. Germline values: CDR1 MNHEY, CDR2 SMNVEV (reference sequence). CDR3: CASSLGGNTEAFF. DNA for the CDR3: TGTGCCAGCAGTTTGGGGGGGAACACTGAAGCTTTCTTT.

A few counts support this clone. The gene calls are TRBV19 and TRBJ1-1, with D tentatively TRBD1 (5 bases). Trimming stripped 10 bases from V and 5 bases from J, with 17 bases between. The CDR3 is made up of 13 amino acids. Germline V gene sequence: CDR1 LNHDA, CDR2 SQIVND (reference sequence). The CDR3 loop reads CATRDFSGTEAFF. As DNA, the CDR3 is TGTGCCACCCGGGACTTCTCGGGGACTGAAGCTTTCTTT.